This T cell receptor (beta chain) was documented in a study of CD8 T cells in Susac syndrome. Study context: Of the sequenced Susac syndrome patients, six had active disease and eight were in remission.

Fulfillment of recently defined diagnostic criteria for definite or probable disease was shown by the patients with Susac syndrome. With random hexamers, roughly 0.45 to 1 ug RNA was reverse transcribed. Via MiXCR, TCRdb re-called the immunoSEQ multiplex PCR reads, giving one row per CDR3 protein. The table includes hundreds of thousands of distinct CDR3 sequences, about 95% detected once. The CDR3 covers 17 residues. Germline V gene data show CDR1 as SGHTA and CDR2 as FQGNSA. With 5 bases clipped from V and 2 bases from J, the junction kept 7 bases outside the gene matches. This sequence was found in a human donor with Susac syndrome. The sample comprised CD4+ T cells from PBMCs. The chain has TRBV7-2 and TRBJ2-3, with 13 bases matching TRBD2. The CDR3: CASSRTSGRGVTDTQYF. In DNA form, the CDR3 reads TGTGCCAGCAGCCGGACTAGCGGGAGAGGGGTCACAGATACGCAGTATTTT.